The 8 T cell receptor beta chains below come from one sample, sequenced in a study of T cells expressing NK-cell markers. TCRdb reprocessed the 5' RACE reads and stores each CDR3 protein as one record, lacking DNA. The sample table includes around 550,000 distinct CDR3 sequences. Sequencing was performed on blood T cells: a sorted CD56 or NKG2C T cell subset, CD4+ or CD8+ T cells, or bulk PBMC T cells (not recorded which). All receptors derive from a man between 18 and 35 years old in good health.

The chain couples TRBV7-2 to TRBJ1-1; TCRdb selects TRBD1, and the lack of DNA leaves this call unchecked. This CDR3 contains 15 residues. Per germline, CDR1 SGHTA and CDR2 FQGNSA. Here the CDR3 reads CASSLPKGMNTEAFF. Looking up the rest from reference TRBV7-2 and TRBJ1-1 gives the full variable domain: GAGVSQSPSNKVTEKGKDVELRCDPISGHTALYWYRQSLGQGLEFLIYFQGNSAPDKSGLPSDRFSAERTGGSVSTLTIQRTQQEDSAVYLCASSLPKGMNTEAFFGQGTRLTVV.

V is TRBV12-3 or TRBV12-4 and J is TRBJ1-5. The CDR3 has 14 residues. CDR3 sequence: CASSQRSGHQPQHF.

This chain uses TRBV27 with TRBJ2-6; checking the TCRdb D call of TRBD1 is not possible without DNA. Per germline, CDR1 MNHEY and CDR2 SMNVEV (reference sequence). This CDR3 comprises 16 residues. The CDR3 sequence is CASPGHQASGANVLTF.

The CDR3 loop reads CALELGANTEAFF. The genes are TRBV30 and TRBJ1-1; TCRdb's assignment of TRBD1 cannot be checked, as there is no DNA. The CDR3 runs to 13 residues. Germline CDR1 GTSNPN, CDR2 SVGIG (reference sequence).

V usage is TRBV7-8 and J usage is TRBJ2-1; no DNA is available, so the TRBD2 call from TCRdb remains unchecked. The length of the CDR3 is 15 residues. Germline V gene lookup returns CDR1 SGHVS and CDR2 FQNEAQ. The CDR3 spells CASSLVREGRNEQFF.

V gene TRBV29-1 combines with J gene TRBJ2-5. From germline, CDR1 is SQVTM and CDR2 ANQGSEA. CDR3 length equals 13 residues. CDR3 sequence reads: CSVRDTKAETQYF.

The V and J genes are TRBV4-1 and TRBJ1-5. The CDR3 is 14 amino acids. Germline V gene data show CDR1 as MGHRA and CDR2 as YSYEKL. The CDR3 reads CASSLSQVDQPQHF.

This chain links TRBV18 with TRBJ2-1; TCRdb's assignment of TRBD1 cannot be checked, as there is no DNA. This CDR3 has 15 amino acids. In germline, CDR1 is KGHSH, CDR2 LQKENI. The CDR3 region is CASSPLPGIRDEQFF.